This T cell receptor (beta chain) was recorded in a study of T-cell memory formation after mild COVID-19. Points from the study as a whole: Clones that contracted clustered mainly in CM and EM if CD4+ and in EMRA if CD8+. A second wave of clones peaked on day 37, and their SARS-CoV-2 specificity went unconfirmed.

This clonotype was seen a handful of times. Antigen unknown. MiXCR, applied by TCRdb to the 5' RACE reads, yields one record per CDR3 protein. Here the sample spans some 190,000 distinct CDR3 sequences, 16% being singletons. The CDR3 is made up of 14 amino acids. With 5 bases removed from V and 5 bases from J, the gap between germline ends came to 15 bases. Germline V CDR1 and CDR2: SEHNR, FQNEAQ (reference sequence). The sample consisted of PBMCs or a T cell subset sorted from them (not recorded which). The V call is TRBV7-9, the J call TRBJ1-1; tentative D call: TRBD1 (6 bases). The receptor comes from an adult woman who had mild COVID-19 (a few samples of this study predate the infection). Cell type and time point are not known. DNA of the CDR3: TGTGCCAGCAGCCCAGGGGTCAGAAGAACTGAAGCTTTCTTT. Amino acid sequence: CASSPGVRRTEAFF.